This TCR beta chain was sequenced during a study of identical twins. MiXCR, applied by TCRdb to the 5' RACE reads, yields one record per CDR3 protein. Of hundreds of thousands of distinct CDR3 sequences listed, 18% were seen once; the top ten hold about an eighth. The germline V gene encodes CDR1 SEHNR and CDR2 FQNEAQ (reference sequence). V was clipped by 5 bases and J by 6 bases; unmatched bases: 13. CDR3 length equals 16 residues. These data were also filed under a second study, of T cells expressing NK-cell markers. This second report adds: Obtained from sorted CD3+CD56+NKG2C+, CD3+CD56+NKG2C- and CD3+CD56-NKG2C+ T cells were the TCR beta repertoires. The authors restricted sorting to alpha-beta TCR T cells with an anti-gamma-delta TCR antibody in several experiments. HCMV specificity of expanded NKG2C+ T cell clones remained unclear.

The TCR comes from a woman between 18 and 29 years old in good health. Material: PBMCs. V and J are TRBV7-9 and TRBJ2-7; 10 bases fit TRBD1. The CDR3 bases are TGTGCCAGCAGCAGCGACAGGGGGCGCCGCGTGAGCGAGCAGTACTTC. Translated, it gives CASSSDRGRRVSEQYF.